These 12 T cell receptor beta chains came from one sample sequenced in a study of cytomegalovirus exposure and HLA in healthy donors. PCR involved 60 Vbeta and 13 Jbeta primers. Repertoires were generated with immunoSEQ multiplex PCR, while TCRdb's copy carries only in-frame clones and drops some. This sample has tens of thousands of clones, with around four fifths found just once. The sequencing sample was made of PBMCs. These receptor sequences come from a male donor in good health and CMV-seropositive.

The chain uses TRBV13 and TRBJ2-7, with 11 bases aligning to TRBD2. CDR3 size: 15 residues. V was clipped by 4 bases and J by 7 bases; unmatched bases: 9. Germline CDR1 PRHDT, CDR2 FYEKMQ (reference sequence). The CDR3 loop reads CASSSPLAGAGEQYF. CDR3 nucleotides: TGTGCCAGCAGCTCGCCACTAGCGGGAGCTGGTGAGCAGTACTTC.

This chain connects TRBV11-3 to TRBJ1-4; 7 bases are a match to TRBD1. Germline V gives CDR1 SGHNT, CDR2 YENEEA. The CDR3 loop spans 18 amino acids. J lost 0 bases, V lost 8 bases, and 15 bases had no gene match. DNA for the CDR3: TGTGCCAGCGGGCTTCTTCCGGGACAGAAAACAACTAATGAAAAACTGTTTTTT. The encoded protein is CASGLLPGQKTTNEKLFF.

The CDR3 loop is CASRRDRGTNTEAFF. CDR3 DNA: TGTGCCAGCAGACGCGACAGGGGGACGAACACTGAAGCTTTCTTT. This chain links TRBV25-1 with TRBJ1-1, with 9 nucleotides matching TRBD1. This CDR3 comprises 15 residues. CDR1 MGHDK and CDR2 SYGVNS come from the germline V gene. Losses at the gene ends were 6 bases for V and 1 base for J; bases not matched to a gene: 6.

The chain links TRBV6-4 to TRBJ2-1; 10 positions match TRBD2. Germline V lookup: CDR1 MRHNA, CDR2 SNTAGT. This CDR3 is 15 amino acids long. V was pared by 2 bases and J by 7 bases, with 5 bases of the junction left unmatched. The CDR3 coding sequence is TGTGCCAGCAGTGACATGTCTAGCGGGGGTAATGAGCAGTTCTTC. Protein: CASSDMSSGGNEQFF.

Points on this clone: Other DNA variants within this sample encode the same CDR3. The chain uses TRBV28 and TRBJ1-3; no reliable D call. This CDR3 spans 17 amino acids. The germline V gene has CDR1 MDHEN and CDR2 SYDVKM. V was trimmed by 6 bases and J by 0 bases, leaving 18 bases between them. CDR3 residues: CASSSPQQLSSGNTIYF. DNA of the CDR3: TGTGCCAGCAGCTCCCCCCAACAGTTGAGCTCTGGAAACACCATATATTTT.

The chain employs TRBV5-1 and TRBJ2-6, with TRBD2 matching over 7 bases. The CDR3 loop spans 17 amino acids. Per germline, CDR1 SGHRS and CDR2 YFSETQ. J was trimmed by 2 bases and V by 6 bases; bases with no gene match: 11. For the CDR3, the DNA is TGCGCCAGCACCCCGATCGGGAGGCGGGCTGGGGCCAACGTCCTGACTTTC. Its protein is CASTPIGRRAGANVLTF.

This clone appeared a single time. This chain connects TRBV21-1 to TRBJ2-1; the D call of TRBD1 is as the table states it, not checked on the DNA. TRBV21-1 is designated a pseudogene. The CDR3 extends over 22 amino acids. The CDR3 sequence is CASSNLLGESTHQDSSYNEQFF. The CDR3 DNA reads TGTGCCAGCAGCAATCTTCTCGGCGAGAGTACCCATCAGGACAGCTCCTACAATGAGCAGTTCTTC.

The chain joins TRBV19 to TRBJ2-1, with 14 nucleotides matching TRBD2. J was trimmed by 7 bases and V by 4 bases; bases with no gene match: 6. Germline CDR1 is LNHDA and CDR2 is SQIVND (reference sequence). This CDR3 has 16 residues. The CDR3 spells CASSTGTSGSGNEQFF. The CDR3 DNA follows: TGTGCCAGTAGTACCGGGACTAGCGGGAGTGGGAATGAGCAGTTCTTC.

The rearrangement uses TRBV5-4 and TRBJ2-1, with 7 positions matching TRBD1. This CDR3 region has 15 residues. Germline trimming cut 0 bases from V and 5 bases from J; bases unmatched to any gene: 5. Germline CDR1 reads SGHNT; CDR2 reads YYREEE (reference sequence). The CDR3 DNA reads TGTGCCAGCAGCTTGGGTAGGGACAGCCACAATGAGCAGTTCTTC. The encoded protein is CASSLGRDSHNEQFF.

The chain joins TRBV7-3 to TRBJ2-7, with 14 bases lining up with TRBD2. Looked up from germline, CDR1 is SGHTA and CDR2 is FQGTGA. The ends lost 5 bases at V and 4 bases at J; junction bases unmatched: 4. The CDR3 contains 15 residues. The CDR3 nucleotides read TGTGCCAGCAGCGGCGGGACTAGCGGGAGTTACGAGCAGTACTTC. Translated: CASSGGTSGSYEQYF.

CDR3: CASTSRGSGTPYGYTF. In DNA form, the CDR3 reads TGTGCCAGCACCTCAAGAGGCAGCGGGACACCCTATGGCTACACCTTC. The gene calls are TRBV28 and TRBJ1-2; TRBD1 is a possible D gene (6 bases). The CDR3 extends over 16 amino acids. Germline V lookup: CDR1 MDHEN, CDR2 SYDVKM. V lost 7 bases, J lost 4 bases, and 22 bases lay in between.

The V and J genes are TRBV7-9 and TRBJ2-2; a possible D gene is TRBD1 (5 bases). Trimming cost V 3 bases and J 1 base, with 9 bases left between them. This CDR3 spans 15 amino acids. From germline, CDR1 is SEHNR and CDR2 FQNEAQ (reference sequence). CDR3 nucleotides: TGTGCCAGCAGCTTCCTCCAGGGGAACACCGGGGAGCTGTTTTTT. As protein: CASSFLQGNTGELFF.